This passage covers 8 T cell receptor beta chains from one sample sequenced in a study of beta chain features in type 1 diabetes. Study findings and constraints: In every one of the four CD4+ subsets, TCRB CDR3s were moderately but significantly shorter in Type 1 diabetes patients.

What these receptors recognize is not known. As every portion of the isolated RNA was reverse transcribed, the sequencing read expressed TCRB transcripts. The assay was immunoSEQ multiplex PCR, and TCRdb's table has in-frame clones only and misses some. The sample holds 300,000 or so clones, around 9.3% seen once. Material: central memory CD4+ T cells from blood. Receptors were obtained from a man in his thirties or forties with type 1 diabetes.

The CDR3 spells CASSQDRSYEQYF. The CDR3 nucleotides are TGCGCCAGCAGCCAAGATAGGAGTTACGAGCAGTACTTC. This sequence joins TRBV4-3 and TRBJ2-7; D unclear. The CDR3 spans 13 residues. V was clipped by 0 bases and J by 4 bases, with 7 bases between them. Germline V lookup: CDR1 LGHNA, CDR2 YSLEER.

The rearrangement joins TRBV28 to TRBJ1-1; 8 bases line up with TRBD1. This CDR3 is built from 16 residues. The V gene end was trimmed by 6 bases and the J gene end by 2 bases; junction bases not matched to a gene: 11. Germline-derived CDR1 and CDR2 are MDHEN and SYDVKM. CDR3 DNA: TGTGCCAGCAGCCCAATAGGACAGGGCAAAAACACTGAAGCTTTCTTT. This gives the protein CASSPIGQGKNTEAFF. The complete variable domain, with remaining parts taken from reference TRBV28 and TRBJ1-1, reads DVKVTQSSRYLVKRTGEKVFLECVQDMDHENMFWYRQDPGLGLRLIYFSYDVKMKEKGDIPEGYSVSREKKERFSLILESASTNQTSMYLCASSPIGQGKNTEAFFGQGTRLTVV.

This clone was seen more than once but under ten times. The gene calls are TRBV5-1 and TRBJ2-5; no reliable D call. The germline gives CDR1 SGHRS, CDR2 YFSETQ. The CDR3 is 15 amino acids. V dropped 0 bases and J dropped 2 bases, with 11 bases sitting between them. CDR3 sequence: CASSLGQPHQETQYF. Here the CDR3 DNA reads TGCGCCAGCAGCTTGGGGCAGCCTCATCAAGAGACCCAGTACTTC. Looking up the rest from reference TRBV5-1 and TRBJ2-5 gives the full variable domain: KAGVTQTPRYLIKTRGQQVTLSCSPISGHRSVSWYQQTPGQGLQFLFEYFSETQRNKGNFPGRFSGRQFSNSRSEMNVSTLELGDSALYLCASSLGQPHQETQYFGPGTRLLVL.

This clone was seen a few times. J is TRBJ1-2 and V is TRBV30, with D possibly TRBD1 on 5 matching bases. Trimming stripped 2 bases from V and 10 bases from J, with 20 bases between. Germline V gene lookup returns CDR1 GTSNPN and CDR2 SVGIG (reference sequence). There are 14 residues in the CDR3. CDR3 residues: CAWSRGGDWLLYTF. The CDR3 region has the DNA TGTGCCTGGAGTCGTGGAGGGGATTGGCTCCTCTACACCTTC. Variable domain in full (rest from reference TRBV30 and TRBJ1-2): SQTIHQWPATLVQPVGSPLSLECTVEGTSNPNLYWYRQAAGRGLQLLFYSVGIGQISSEVPQNLSASRPQDRQFILSSKKLLLSDSGFYLCAWSRGGDWLLYTFGSGTRLTVV.

The table lists this clone with a few counts. Distinct nucleotide sequences in the sample also encode this CDR3. The rearrangement links TRBV29-1 to TRBJ1-1; perhaps TRBD1 as D (6 bases). Germline V gene data show CDR1 as SQVTM and CDR2 as ANQGSEA. The CDR3 is made up of 11 amino acids. Trimming left V 6 bases short and J 5 bases short, with 10 bases between. The DNA of the CDR3 is TGCAGCGTGGGGAGGGGGACTGAAGCTTTCTTT. As protein: CSVGRGTEAFF.

This clone appeared a few times. The CDR3 reads CASSSDRGNGQPQHF. The CDR3 DNA sequence: TGTGCCAGCAGTTCAGACAGGGGGAATGGTCAGCCCCAGCATTTT. The V and J genes are TRBV6-5 and TRBJ1-5; 9 nucleotides agree with TRBD1. The CDR3 length is 15 residues. The germline V gene has CDR1 MNHEY and CDR2 SVGAGI. V dropped 4 bases and J dropped 6; count of bases not matched to a gene: 7.

This clone showed up just a few times. V and J are TRBV6-5 and TRBJ2-7; D is unresolved. V was shortened by 7 bases and J by 3 bases, with 13 bases between the two germline ends. From germline, CDR1 is MNHEY and CDR2 SVGAGI. This CDR3 is built from 13 residues. The CDR3 sequence is CASTPGQDYEQYF. As DNA, the CDR3 is TGTGCCAGCACCCCGGGCCAAGACTACGAGCAGTACTTC.

V gene TRBV4-3 combines with J gene TRBJ1-5; D is unclear. From germline, CDR1 is LGHNA and CDR2 YSLEER. The CDR3 sequence is 15 residues long. V shed 0 bases and J shed 0 bases, with 6 bases lying between them. The CDR3, as DNA: TGCGCCAGCAGCCAAGACCAGGATAGCAATCAGCCCCAGCATTTT. Protein: CASSQDQDSNQPQHF.